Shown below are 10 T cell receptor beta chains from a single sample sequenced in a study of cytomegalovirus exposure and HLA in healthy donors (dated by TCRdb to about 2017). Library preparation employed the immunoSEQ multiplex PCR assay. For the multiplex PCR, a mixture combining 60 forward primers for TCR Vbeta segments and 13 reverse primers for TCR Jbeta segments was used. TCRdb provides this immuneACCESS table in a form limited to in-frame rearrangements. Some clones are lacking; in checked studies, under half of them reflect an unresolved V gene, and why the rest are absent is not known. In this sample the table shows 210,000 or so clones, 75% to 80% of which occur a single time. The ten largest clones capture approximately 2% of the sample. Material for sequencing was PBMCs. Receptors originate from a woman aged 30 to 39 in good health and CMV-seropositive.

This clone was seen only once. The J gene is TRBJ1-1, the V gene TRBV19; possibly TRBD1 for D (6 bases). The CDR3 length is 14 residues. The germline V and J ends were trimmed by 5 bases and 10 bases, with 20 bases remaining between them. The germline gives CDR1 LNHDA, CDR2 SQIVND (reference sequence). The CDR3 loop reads CASSEGGTTGGAFF. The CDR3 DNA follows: TGTGCCAGTAGTGAAGGTGGGACAACCGGAGGAGCTTTCTTT.

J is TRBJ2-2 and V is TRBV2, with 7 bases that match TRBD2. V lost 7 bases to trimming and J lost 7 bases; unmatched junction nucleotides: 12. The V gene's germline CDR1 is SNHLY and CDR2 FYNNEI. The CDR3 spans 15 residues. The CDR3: CASKGLWGGDGELFF. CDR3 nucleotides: TGTGCCAGCAAGGGCCTATGGGGGGGGGACGGGGAGCTGTTTTTT. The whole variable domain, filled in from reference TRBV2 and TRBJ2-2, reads EPEVTQTPSHQVTQMGQEVILRCVPISNHLYFYWYRQILGQKVEFLVSFYNNEISEKSEIFDDQFSVERPDGSNFTLKIRSTKLEDSAMYFCASKGLWGGDGELFFGEGSRLTVL.

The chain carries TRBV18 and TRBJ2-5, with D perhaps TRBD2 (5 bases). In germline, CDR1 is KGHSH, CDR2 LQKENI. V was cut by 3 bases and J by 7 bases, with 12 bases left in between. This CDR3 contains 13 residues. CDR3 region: CASSPSGKRTQYF. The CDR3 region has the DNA TGTGCCAGCTCACCCTCCGGGAAAAGGACCCAGTACTTC. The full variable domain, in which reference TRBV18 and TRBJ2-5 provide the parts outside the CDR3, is NAGVMQNPRHLVRRRGQEARLRCSPMKGHSHVYWYRQLPEEGLKFMVYLQKENIIDESGMPKERFSAEFPKEGPSILRIQQVVRGDSAAYFCASSPSGKRTQYFGPGTRLLVL.

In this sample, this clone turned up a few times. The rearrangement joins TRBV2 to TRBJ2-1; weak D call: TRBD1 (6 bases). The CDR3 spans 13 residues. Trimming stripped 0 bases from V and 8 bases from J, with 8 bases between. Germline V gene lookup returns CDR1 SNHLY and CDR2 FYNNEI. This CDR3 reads CASSEATGHEQFF. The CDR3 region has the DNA TGTGCCAGCAGTGAAGCAACAGGGCATGAGCAGTTCTTC.

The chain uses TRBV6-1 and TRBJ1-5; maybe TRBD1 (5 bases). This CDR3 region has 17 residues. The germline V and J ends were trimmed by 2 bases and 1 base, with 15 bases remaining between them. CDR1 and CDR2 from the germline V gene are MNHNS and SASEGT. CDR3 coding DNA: TGTGCCAGCAGTGAACGTGTCAGGGCAGGGAGCAATCAGCCCCAGCATTTT. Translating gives CASSERVRAGSNQPQHF.

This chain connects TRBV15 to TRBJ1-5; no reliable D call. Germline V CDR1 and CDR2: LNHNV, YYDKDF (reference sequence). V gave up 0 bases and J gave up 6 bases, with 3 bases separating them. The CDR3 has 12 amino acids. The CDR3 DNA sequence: TGTGCCACCAGCAGAGATCGTCAGCCCCAGCATTTT. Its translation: CATSRDRQPQHF.

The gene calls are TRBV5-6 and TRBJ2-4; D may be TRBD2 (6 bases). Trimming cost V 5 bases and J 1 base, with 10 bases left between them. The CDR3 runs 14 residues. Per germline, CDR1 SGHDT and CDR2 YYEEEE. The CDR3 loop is CASREGLAKNIQYF. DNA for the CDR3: TGTGCCAGCAGGGAGGGGTTGGCCAAAAACATTCAGTACTTC.

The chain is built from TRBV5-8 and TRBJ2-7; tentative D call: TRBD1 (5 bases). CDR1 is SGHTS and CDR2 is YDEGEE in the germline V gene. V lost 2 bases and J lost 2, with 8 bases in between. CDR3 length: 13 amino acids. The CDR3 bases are TGTGCCAGCAGCTTCCTGGGGCCCTACGAGCAGTACTTC. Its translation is CASSFLGPYEQYF.

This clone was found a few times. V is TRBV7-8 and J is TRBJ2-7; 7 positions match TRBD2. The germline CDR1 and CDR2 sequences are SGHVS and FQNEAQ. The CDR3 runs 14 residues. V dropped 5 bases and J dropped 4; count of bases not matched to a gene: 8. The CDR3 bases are TGTGCCAGCAGCGGAGGACTAGGAGCATACGAGCAGTACTTC. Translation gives CASSGGLGAYEQYF.

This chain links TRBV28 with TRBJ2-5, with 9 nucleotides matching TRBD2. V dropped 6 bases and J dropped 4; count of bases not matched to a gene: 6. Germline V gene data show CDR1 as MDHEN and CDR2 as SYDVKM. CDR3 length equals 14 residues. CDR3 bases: TGTGCCAGCAGCTTTAGCGGGAGCGCAGAGACCCAGTACTTC. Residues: CASSFSGSAETQYF. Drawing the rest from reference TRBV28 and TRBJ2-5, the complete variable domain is DVKVTQSSRYLVKRTGEKVFLECVQDMDHENMFWYRQDPGLGLRLIYFSYDVKMKEKGDIPEGYSVSREKKERFSLILESASTNQTSMYLCASSFSGSAETQYFGPGTRLLVL.